These T cell receptor beta chains were read from a single sample in a study of T-cell memory formation after mild COVID-19. MiXCR, applied by TCRdb to the 5' RACE reads, yields one record per CDR3 protein. The profile shows about 100,000 distinct CDR3 sequences, roughly 14% of them singletons. Input material: PBMCs or a T cell subset sorted from them (not recorded which). The receptors stem from a man aged 18-30 years who had mild COVID-19 (a few samples of this study predate the infection). Cell type and time point are not known. The CDR3 runs from the conserved cysteine through the conserved F or W. The order of the fields is CDR3 length, V gene, clone size, D gene, J gene, CDR3 protein, CDR3 DNA. A D gene is named only where the DNA matches it firmly. Size tells how often a clone was seen (once, few, many) or the class of an expanded clone, and some rows leave it out.

CDR3 length: 15; V gene: TRBV4-1; clone size: NA; D gene: NA; J gene: TRBJ2-1; CDR3 protein: CASSQDPGVALIQFF; CDR3 DNA: TGCGCCAGCAGCCAAGACCCAGGGGTGGCCCTAATCCAGTTCTTC
CDR3 length: 16; V gene: TRBV7-3; clone size: NA; D gene: NA; J gene: TRBJ1-2; CDR3 protein: CASSSHTTGTGGGYTF; CDR3 DNA: TGTGCCAGCAGCTCGCATACAACGGGAACAGGAGGTGGCTACACCTTC
CDR3 length: 15; V gene: TRBV6-6; clone size: few; D gene: NA; J gene: TRBJ2-5; CDR3 protein: CASSPLGQIQETQYF; CDR3 DNA: TGTGCCAGCAGTCCCCTCGGACAGATACAAGAGACCCAGTACTTC
CDR3 length: 11; V gene: TRBV5-1; clone size: NA; D gene: TRBD1; J gene: TRBJ2-7; CDR3 protein: CASSYGQGKYF; CDR3 DNA: TGCGCCAGCAGCTATGGACAGGGCAAGTACTTC
CDR3 length: 13; V gene: TRBV11-2; clone size: few; D gene: TRBD1; J gene: TRBJ1-2; CDR3 protein: CASSTQGGYGYTF; CDR3 DNA: TGTGCCAGCAGCACACAGGGGGGGTATGGCTACACCTTC
CDR3 length: 12; V gene: TRBV25-1; clone size: many; D gene: NA; J gene: TRBJ1-5; CDR3 protein: CASSEANQPQHF; CDR3 DNA: TGTGCCAGCAGTGAAGCCAATCAGCCCCAGCATTTT
CDR3 length: 16; V gene: TRBV7-9; clone size: NA; D gene: TRBD1; J gene: TRBJ2-3; CDR3 protein: CASSYPPGQGANTQYF; CDR3 DNA: TGTGCCAGCAGCTACCCGCCGGGACAGGGGGCGAATACGCAGTATTTT
CDR3 length: 11; V gene: TRBV12-3/TRBV12-4; clone size: NA; D gene: NA; J gene: TRBJ1-6; CDR3 protein: CASSFGSPLHF; CDR3 DNA: TGTGCCAGCAGTTTTGGGTCACCCCTCCACTTT
CDR3 length: 13; V gene: TRBV12-3/TRBV12-4; clone size: few; D gene: TRBD1; J gene: TRBJ2-7; CDR3 protein: CASSTQGAGEQYF; CDR3 DNA: TGTGCCAGCAGCACCCAGGGGGCCGGCGAGCAGTACTTC
CDR3 length: 14; V gene: TRBV5-1; clone size: NA; D gene: NA; J gene: TRBJ1-1; CDR3 protein: CASSLGQGSYEAFF; CDR3 DNA: TGCGCCAGCAGCTTGGGGCAGGGGAGTTATGAAGCTTTCTTT
CDR3 length: 15; V gene: TRBV7-9; clone size: NA; D gene: TRBD1; J gene: TRBJ1-6; CDR3 protein: CASRPGQGPNSPLHF; CDR3 DNA: TGTGCCAGCAGACCGGGACAGGGGCCTAATTCACCCCTCCACTTT
CDR3 length: 13; V gene: TRBV15; clone size: NA; D gene: NA; J gene: TRBJ2-3; CDR3 protein: CATSRWTADTQYF; CDR3 DNA: TGTGCCACCAGCAGATGGACAGCAGATACGCAGTATTTT
CDR3 length: 14; V gene: TRBV5-1; clone size: NA; D gene: TRBD1; J gene: TRBJ2-1; CDR3 protein: CASSFGQGEDEQFF; CDR3 DNA: TGCGCCAGCAGCTTCGGACAGGGGGAGGATGAGCAGTTCTTC
CDR3 length: 13; V gene: TRBV9; clone size: NA; D gene: NA; J gene: TRBJ2-1; CDR3 protein: CASSVGGDDEQFF; CDR3 DNA: TGTGCCAGCAGCGTAGGTGGGGACGATGAGCAGTTCTTC
CDR3 length: 14; V gene: TRBV7-2; clone size: few; D gene: NA; J gene: TRBJ2-3; CDR3 protein: CASSGSGGADTQYF; CDR3 DNA: TGTGCCAGCAGTGGATCGGGGGGCGCAGATACGCAGTATTTT
CDR3 length: 14; V gene: TRBV6-5; clone size: NA; D gene: NA; J gene: TRBJ2-1; CDR3 protein: CASSGLAADSEQFF; CDR3 DNA: TGTGCCAGCAGTGGGCTAGCAGCGGACAGTGAGCAGTTCTTC
CDR3 length: 14; V gene: TRBV2; clone size: NA; D gene: NA; J gene: TRBJ2-2; CDR3 protein: CASSGRVNTGELFF; CDR3 DNA: TGTGCCAGCAGTGGGAGGGTGAACACCGGGGAGCTGTTTTTT
CDR3 length: 15; V gene: TRBV24-1; clone size: NA; D gene: TRBD1; J gene: TRBJ2-3; CDR3 protein: CATIFGQGLSDTQYF; CDR3 DNA: TGTGCCACCATCTTCGGACAGGGTCTTTCAGATACGCAGTATTTT
CDR3 length: 17; V gene: TRBV7-6; clone size: once; D gene: TRBD2; J gene: TRBJ2-5; CDR3 protein: CASSPVIGLAAQETQYF; CDR3 DNA: TGTGCCAGCAGCCCAGTGATAGGACTAGCGGCACAAGAGACCCAGTACTTC
CDR3 length: 14; V gene: TRBV7-9; clone size: few; D gene: NA; J gene: TRBJ2-2; CDR3 protein: CASSWLTMTGELFF; CDR3 DNA: TGTGCCAGCAGCTGGTTAACGATGACCGGGGAGCTGTTTTTT
CDR3 length: 16; V gene: TRBV9; clone size: few; D gene: TRBD1; J gene: TRBJ2-5; CDR3 protein: CASRLRDRGARETQYF; CDR3 DNA: TGTGCCAGCAGGCTCCGGGACAGAGGGGCCAGAGAGACCCAGTACTTC
CDR3 length: 16; V gene: TRBV10-2; clone size: NA; D gene: TRBD1; J gene: TRBJ1-1; CDR3 protein: CASSRVRDRGDTEAFF; CDR3 DNA: TGCGCCAGCAGTAGAGTCCGGGACAGGGGCGACACTGAAGCTTTCTTT
CDR3 length: 15; V gene: TRBV4-2; clone size: NA; D gene: NA; J gene: TRBJ2-7; CDR3 protein: CASSQRDGSSYEQYF; CDR3 DNA: TGTGCCAGCAGCCAACGAGACGGGAGCTCCTACGAGCAGTACTTC
CDR3 length: 15; V gene: TRBV7-2; clone size: NA; D gene: NA; J gene: TRBJ1-5; CDR3 protein: CASSFLPQGRQPQHF; CDR3 DNA: TGTGCCAGCAGCTTCCTTCCGCAGGGTAGGCAGCCCCAGCATTTT
CDR3 length: 15; V gene: TRBV29-1; clone size: many; D gene: NA; J gene: TRBJ2-1; CDR3 protein: CSVEESGGLNNEQFF; CDR3 DNA: TGCAGCGTTGAAGAGTCGGGGGGCTTAAACAATGAGCAGTTCTTC